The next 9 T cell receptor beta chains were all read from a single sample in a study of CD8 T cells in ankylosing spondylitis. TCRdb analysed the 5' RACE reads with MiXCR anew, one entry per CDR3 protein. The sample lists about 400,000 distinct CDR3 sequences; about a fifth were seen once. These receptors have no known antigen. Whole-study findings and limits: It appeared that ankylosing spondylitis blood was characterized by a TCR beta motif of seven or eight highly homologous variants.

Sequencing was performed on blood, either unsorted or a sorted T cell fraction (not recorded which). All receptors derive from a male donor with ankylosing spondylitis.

The CDR3 sequence is CASSTRQTHQPQHF. CDR3 in DNA: TGTGCCAGCAGTACCAGACAAACCCATCAGCCCCAGCATTTT. The genes are TRBV5-8 and TRBJ1-5; D remains unclear. Germline CDR1 is SGHTS and CDR2 is YDEGEE. The CDR3 totals 14 residues. Trimming stripped 5 bases from V and 5 bases from J, with 14 bases between.

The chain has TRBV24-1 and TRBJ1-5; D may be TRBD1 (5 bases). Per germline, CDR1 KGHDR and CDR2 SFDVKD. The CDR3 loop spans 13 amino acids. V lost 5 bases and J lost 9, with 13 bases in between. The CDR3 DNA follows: TGTGCCACCAGTGGGCCTCTGGGGGGGCCCCAGCATTTT. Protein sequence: CATSGPLGGPQHF.

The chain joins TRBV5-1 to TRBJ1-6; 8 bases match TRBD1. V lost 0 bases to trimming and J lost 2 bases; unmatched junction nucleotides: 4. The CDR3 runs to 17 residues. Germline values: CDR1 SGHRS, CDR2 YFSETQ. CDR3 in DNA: TGCGCCAGCAGCTTGGGACAGGGACAGGCCTATAATTCACCCCTCCACTTT. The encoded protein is CASSLGQGQAYNSPLHF.

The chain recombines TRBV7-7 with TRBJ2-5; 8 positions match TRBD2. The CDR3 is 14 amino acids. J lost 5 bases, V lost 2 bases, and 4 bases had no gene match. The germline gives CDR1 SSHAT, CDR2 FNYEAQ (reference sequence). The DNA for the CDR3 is TGTGCCAGCAGCTTACAAGCGGGAGTGGAGACCCAGTACTTC. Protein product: CASSLQAGVETQYF.

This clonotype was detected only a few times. The CDR3 DNA sequence: TGTGCCAGCAGCACACGTGAAAGGAGTTATAGCTCCTACGAGCAGTACTTC. Its translation is CASSTRERSYSSYEQYF. The rearrangement uses TRBV7-9 and TRBJ2-7, with D uncertain. This CDR3 has 17 residues. The germline V gene has CDR1 SEHNR and CDR2 FQNEAQ (reference sequence). Trimming stripped 5 bases from V and 0 bases from J, with 20 bases between.

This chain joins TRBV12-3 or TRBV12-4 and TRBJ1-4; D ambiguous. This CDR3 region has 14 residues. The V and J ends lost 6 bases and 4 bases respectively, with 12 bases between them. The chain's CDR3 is CASSGSTFNEKLFF. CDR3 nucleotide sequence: TGTGCCAGCAGCGGGTCTACTTTTAATGAAAAACTGTTTTTT.

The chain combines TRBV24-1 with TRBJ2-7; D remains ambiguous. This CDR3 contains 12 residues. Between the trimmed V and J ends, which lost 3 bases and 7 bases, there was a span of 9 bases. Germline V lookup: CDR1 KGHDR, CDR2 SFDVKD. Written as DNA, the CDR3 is TGTGCCACCAGTGATCAGGAGACTGAGCAGTACTTC. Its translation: CATSDQETEQYF.

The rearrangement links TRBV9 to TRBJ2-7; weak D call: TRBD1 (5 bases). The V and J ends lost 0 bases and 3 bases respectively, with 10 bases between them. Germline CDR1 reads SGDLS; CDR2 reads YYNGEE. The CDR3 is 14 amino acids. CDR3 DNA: TGTGCCAGCAGCGTAGATGCAGGGAACTACGAGCAGTACTTC. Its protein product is CASSVDAGNYEQYF. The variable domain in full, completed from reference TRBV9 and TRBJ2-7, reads DSGVTQTPKHLITATGQRVTLRCSPRSGDLSVYWYQQSLDQGLQFLIQYYNGEERAKGNILERFSAQQFPDLHSELNLSSLELGDSALYFCASSVDAGNYEQYFGPGTRLTVT.

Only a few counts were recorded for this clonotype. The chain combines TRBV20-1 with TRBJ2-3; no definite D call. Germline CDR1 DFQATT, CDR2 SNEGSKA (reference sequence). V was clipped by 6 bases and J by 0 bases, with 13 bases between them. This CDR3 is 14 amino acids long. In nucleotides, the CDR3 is TGCAGTGCCAACCTTCATCTAAGCACAGATACGCAGTATTTT. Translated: CSANLHLSTDTQYF.